The following is a T cell receptor beta chain sequence with its context. This sample is drawn from a study of blood T cell repertoires in COVID-19. Sequencing was performed with immunoSEQ multiplex PCR; in TCRdb, only in-frame clones are kept and a portion is missing. The top ten hold nearly 6% of the sample, which has 150,000 to 250,000 clones, about 76% seen once. This CDR3 comprises 11 residues. V was pared by 3 bases and J by 1 base, with 3 bases between. Germline V CDR1 and CDR2: GTSNPN, SVGIG (reference sequence). The sequence came from a woman between 35 and 50 years old with COVID-19, enrolled during active disease. J is TRBJ2-5 and V is TRBV30; D is uncertain. The sequenced material came from peripheral blood. CDR3 in amino acids: CAWSFQETQYF. The CDR3 coding sequence is TGTGCCTGGAGCTTCCAAGAGACCCAGTACTTC. The whole variable domain, remainder taken from reference TRBV30 and TRBJ2-5, is SQTIHQWPATLVQPVGSPLSLECTVEGTSNPNLYWYRQAAGRGLQLLFYSVGIGQISSEVPQNLSASRPQDRQFILSSKKLLLSDSGFYLCAWSFQETQYFGPGTRLLVL.